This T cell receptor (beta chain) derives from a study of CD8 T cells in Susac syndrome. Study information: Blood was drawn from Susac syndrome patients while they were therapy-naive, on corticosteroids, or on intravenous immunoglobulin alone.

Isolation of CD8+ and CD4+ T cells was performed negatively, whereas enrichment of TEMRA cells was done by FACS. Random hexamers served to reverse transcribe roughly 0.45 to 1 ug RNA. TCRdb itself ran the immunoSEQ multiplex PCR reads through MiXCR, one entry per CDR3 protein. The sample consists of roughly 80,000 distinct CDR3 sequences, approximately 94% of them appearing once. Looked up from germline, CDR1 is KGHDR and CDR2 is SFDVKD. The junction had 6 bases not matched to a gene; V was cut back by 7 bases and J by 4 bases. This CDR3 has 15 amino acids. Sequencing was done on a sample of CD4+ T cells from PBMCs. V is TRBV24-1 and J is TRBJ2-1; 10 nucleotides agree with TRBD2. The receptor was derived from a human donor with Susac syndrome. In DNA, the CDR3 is TGTGCCACCAGCAAAACTAGCGGGGCATACAATGAGCAGTTCTTC. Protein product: CATSKTSGAYNEQFF.